Following are 23 T cell receptor beta chains from one sample sequenced in a study of OX40 agonist ivuxolimab in advanced cancers. The receptor library was made with the immunoSEQ multiplex PCR assay. This is the immuneACCESS table as TCRdb keeps it, with only in-frame sequences that have V and J called. A part of the clones is gone; compared with another copy, unresolved V genes explain less than half, and the rest is unexplained. The table for this sample lists tens of thousands of clones; nearly 90% of them were counted only once. The top ten hold 0.25% to 0.35% of the sample. The sample here was CD4+ or CD8+ T cells sorted from blood, taken in a trial of the OX40 agonist ivuxolimab. The receptors stem from an adult with an advanced solid tumor such as melanoma, head and neck, liver or kidney cancer.

This clone was counted only a few times. This chain joins TRBV19 and TRBJ1-2; D perhaps matches TRBD1 (6 bases). Trimming shortened V by 6 bases and J by 4 bases, and 12 bases separated the two germline ends. This CDR3 is built from 13 residues. Per germline, CDR1 LNHDA and CDR2 SQIVND (reference sequence). CDR3 in amino acids: CASREGGPYGYTF. In nucleotides, the CDR3 is TGTGCCAGTAGGGAAGGGGGACCCTATGGCTACACCTTC.

The chain carries TRBV18 and TRBJ2-1, with a possible D match to TRBD1 (6 bases). Per the germline V gene, CDR1 is KGHSH and CDR2 is LQKENI. The CDR3 extends over 17 amino acids. V shed 2 bases and J shed 1 base, with 15 bases lying between them. The CDR3 spells CASSPTPARGSYNEQFF. The CDR3 DNA is TGTGCCAGCTCACCAACCCCGGCGAGGGGGTCCTACAATGAGCAGTTCTTC.

The chain uses TRBV5-1 and TRBJ2-2, with 7 bases identical to TRBD1. The V gene end was trimmed by 4 bases and the J gene end by 3 bases; junction bases not matched to a gene: 12. This CDR3 contains 17 residues. Germline CDR1 and CDR2: SGHRS and YFSETQ. The CDR3 DNA reads as TGCGCCAGCAGCACCCTGACAGGGCCCCTAGACACCGGGGAGCTGTTTTTT. Translating it yields CASSTLTGPLDTGELFF.

In its sample, this clone was seen once. This chain uses TRBV11-3 with TRBJ2-5; the D gene is possibly TRBD1 (6 bases). CDR3 length equals 14 residues. Germline CDR1 reads SGHNT; CDR2 reads YENEEA. V lost 5 bases to trimming and J lost 2 bases, with 12 bases between them. CDR3 region: CASSTGPVQETQYF. For the CDR3, the DNA is TGTGCCAGCAGCACAGGGCCGGTACAAGAGACCCAGTACTTC.

This chain connects TRBV23-1 to TRBJ1-2, with D unresolved. TRBV23-1 is filed as an ORF, its function uncertain. The CDR3 covers 16 residues. Trimming took 8 bases from V and 0 from J, leaving 19 bases between them. CDR3 loop: CASPRESRKANYGYTF. CDR3 DNA sequence: TGCGCCAGCCCCCGAGAGTCGAGAAAAGCTAACTATGGCTACACCTTC.

The chain carries TRBV4-3 and TRBJ1-2; D gene unclear. Germline V gives CDR1 LGHNA, CDR2 YSLEER. The CDR3 runs 15 residues. V gave up 1 base and J gave up 4 bases, with 13 bases separating them. DNA for the CDR3: TGCGCCAGCAGCCAAGCCGACTCAACGGGCTATGGCTACACCTTC. Its protein is CASSQADSTGYGYTF.

This chain links TRBV6-5 with TRBJ1-3; D not resolved. V lost 0 bases to trimming and J lost 2 bases, with 8 bases between them. This CDR3 contains 15 residues. Germline lookup yields CDR1 MNHEY and CDR2 SVGAGI. CDR3 nucleotide sequence: TGTGCCAGCAGTTACTCAGGGTCCGCTGGAAACACCATATATTTT. As protein: CASSYSGSAGNTIYF.

The count of this clone is one. The V call is TRBV6-1, the J call TRBJ2-7; D unclear. CDR1 MNHNS and CDR2 SASEGT come from the germline V gene. The CDR3 length is 13 residues. Deletions cut 2 bases from V and 3 bases from J, with 8 bases between. Here the CDR3 reads CASSERANYEQYF. DNA for the CDR3: TGTGCCAGCAGTGAACGGGCAAACTACGAGCAGTACTTC.

The chain recombines TRBV20-1 with TRBJ1-1; weak D call: TRBD1 (6 bases). The CDR3 sequence is 11 residues long. Trimming removed 6 bases from V and 9 bases from J, with 14 bases in between. Germline V gives CDR1 DFQATT, CDR2 SNEGSKA (reference sequence). The CDR3 reads CSAKGGLQAFF. For the CDR3, the DNA is TGCAGTGCAAAGGGGGGGTTACAAGCTTTCTTT.

V usage is TRBV5-1 and J usage is TRBJ2-3, with D possibly being TRBD2 (6 bases). V was pared by 0 bases and J by 5 bases, with 16 bases between. The V gene's germline CDR1 is SGHRS and CDR2 YFSETQ. The CDR3 totals 16 residues. The CDR3 nucleotides are TGCGCCAGCAGCTTGGCCTTGGCTAGCGTTTTAGATACGCAGTATTTT. This sequence encodes CASSLALASVLDTQYF.

The CDR3 reads CASSLASPYGYTF. The CDR3 DNA sequence: TGTGCCAGCAGTTTAGCTTCTCCCTATGGCTACACCTTC. The gene calls are TRBV28 and TRBJ1-2; unclear D gene. The germline V gene has CDR1 MDHEN and CDR2 SYDVKM. The CDR3 has 13 amino acids. V gave up 2 bases and J gave up 4 bases, with 8 bases separating them.

The chain couples TRBV6-1 to TRBJ1-2; the D is unclear. Trimming took off 7 bases at V and 7 bases at J, with 16 bases between the two ends. This CDR3 spans 13 amino acids. CDR1 is MNHNS, CDR2 SASEGT, per germline. The CDR3 is CASTQSGIGGYTF. Written as DNA, the CDR3 is TGTGCCAGCACCCAGTCGGGAATCGGTGGCTACACCTTC.

The gene calls are TRBV5-1 and TRBJ1-4; weak D call: TRBD1 (6 bases). The CDR3 has 16 residues. The V gene lost 1 base and the J gene lost 0 bases, with 10 bases spanning the gap. Germline CDR1 SGHRS, CDR2 YFSETQ. CDR3 region: CASSLTGFPTNEKLFF. The CDR3 DNA reads TGCGCCAGCAGCTTGACAGGGTTCCCAACTAATGAAAAACTGTTTTTT. Together with reference TRBV5-1 and TRBJ1-4, the CDR3 gives the full variable domain: KAGVTQTPRYLIKTRGQQVTLSCSPISGHRSVSWYQQTPGQGLQFLFEYFSETQRNKGNFPGRFSGRQFSNSRSEMNVSTLELGDSALYLCASSLTGFPTNEKLFFGSGTQLSVL.

CDR3 protein: CASSSQTVPTDTQYF. CDR3 nucleotides: TGCGCCAGCAGCTCGCAGACAGTACCCACAGATACGCAGTATTTT. V gene TRBV5-1 combines with J gene TRBJ2-3; D perhaps matches TRBD1 (5 bases). CDR1 is SGHRS, CDR2 YFSETQ, per germline. CDR3 length: 15 residues. Trimming pared 3 bases from V and 2 bases from J, leaving 13 bases between.

This sequence joins TRBV5-1 and TRBJ2-7; 7 bases line up with TRBD1. The CDR3 runs 13 residues. V was pared by 5 bases and J by 1 base, with 3 bases of the junction left unmatched. Looked up from germline, CDR1 is SGHRS and CDR2 is YFSETQ. The CDR3 DNA sequence: TGCGCCAGCAGTGGACAGGAGTCCTACGAGCAGTACTTC. It translates to CASSGQESYEQYF.

The chain has TRBV12-2 and TRBJ1-5. TRBV12-2 is flagged as a pseudogene. CDR3 size: 16 residues. The CDR3 is CASRRLLLRVNQPQHF. CDR3 DNA: TGTGCAAGTCGTCGCTTATTGCTGCGGGTGAATCAGCCCCAGCATTTT.

The chain joins TRBV18 to TRBJ2-7; 8 bases line up with TRBD1. The CDR3 extends over 13 amino acids. V was clipped by 2 bases and J by 6 bases; unmatched bases: 3. CDR1 KGHSH and CDR2 LQKENI come from the germline V gene. In DNA form, the CDR3 reads TGTGCCAGCTCACCAACACAGGGGGGCGAGCAGTACTTC. Translation: CASSPTQGGEQYF.

The chain is built from TRBV5-4 and TRBJ1-2, with 7 nucleotides matching TRBD1. Germline V lookup: CDR1 SGHNT, CDR2 YYREEE (reference sequence). The CDR3 runs to 17 residues. J was trimmed by 6 bases and V by 4 bases; bases with no gene match: 18. The CDR3 DNA reads as TGTGCCAGCAGCCAAGGAACAACAGGGGAAGATAGAGATGGCTACACCTTC. Its protein product is CASSQGTTGEDRDGYTF.

The rearrangement uses TRBV9 and TRBJ1-2; D is perhaps TRBD1 (5 bases). V lost 0 bases to trimming and J lost 3 bases, with 6 bases between them. Germline V gene sequence: CDR1 SGDLS, CDR2 YYNGEE. The CDR3 is 13 amino acids. CDR3 nucleotide sequence: TGTGCCAGCAGCGTAGGCAGGGACTATGGCTACACCTTC. This codes for CASSVGRDYGYTF.

The rearrangement joins TRBV9 to TRBJ2-5, with D uncertain. This CDR3 contains 15 residues. Between the trimmed V and J ends, which lost 0 bases and 0 bases, there was a span of 9 bases. The germline V gene has CDR1 SGDLS and CDR2 YYNGEE. This chain's CDR3 is CASSVGSLYQETQYF. The CDR3 DNA is TGTGCCAGCAGCGTAGGCTCCTTGTACCAAGAGACCCAGTACTTC.

Turning to this clone: One junction end disagrees with the germline gene, perhaps due to a read error. The chain uses TRBV19 and TRBJ1-1; 7 positions agree with TRBD1. The CDR3 is 16 residues long. Germline-derived CDR1 and CDR2 are LNHDA and SQIVND (reference sequence). This chain's CDR3 is CASSTPLGGRNAEAFF. The CDR3 bases are TGTGCCAGTAGTACGCCTCTAGGGGGCAGGAACGCTGAAGCTTTCTTT.

This clone appeared a single time. The chain has TRBV9 and TRBJ2-5, with TRBD2 matching over 14 bases. V gave up 4 bases and J gave up 4 bases; unmatched junction bases: 6. The CDR3 is made up of 16 amino acids. CDR1 is SGDLS, CDR2 YYNGEE, per germline. CDR3 residues: CASSWGGTSGRETQYF. The CDR3 coding sequence is TGTGCCAGCAGCTGGGGCGGGACTAGCGGGAGAGAGACCCAGTACTTC.

This chain joins TRBV5-1 and TRBJ2-3; 10 nucleotides align to TRBD2. CDR1 and CDR2 (germline): SGHRS, YFSETQ. The junction had 3 bases not matched to a gene; V was cut back by 0 bases and J by 5 bases. The length of the CDR3 is 15 residues. The CDR3 bases are TGCGCCAGCAGCTTGGGAGCGGGGGGGCTAGATACGCAGTATTTT. It yields the protein CASSLGAGGLDTQYF.